The subject of this entry is one T cell receptor (beta chain). Only in-frame clones appear in the TCRdb table, and some are missing; sequencing was by immunoSEQ multiplex PCR. The sample contains approximately 98,000 clones, roughly 79% of which appear only once. This specimen belongs to a study of control samples from healthy donors and cancer patients. The ends were cut back, 4 bases at V and 1 base at J, with 13 bases in the middle. Germline values: CDR1 LNHDA, CDR2 SQIVND (reference sequence). The CDR3 contains 15 residues. The material sequenced was blood. This TCR derives from a young man in good health. The chain combines TRBV19 with TRBJ1-2; tentative D call: TRBD1 (5 bases). The CDR3 region has the DNA TGTGCCAGTAGTAGCCGGGACCTCTTTAACTATGGCTACACCTTC. Its translation is CASSSRDLFNYGYTF.